This TCR beta chain was obtained from a study of regulatory T cells in long-lasting Graves disease. Construction of the TCR beta libraries employed iRepertoire HTBI primers in conjunction with Arm-PCR of CDR3 regions. TCRdb passed the multiplex PCR reads through MiXCR, listing each CDR3 protein once. The table records hundreds of thousands of distinct CDR3 sequences, 16% of them present only once. The time point denotes: newly diagnosed GD, antithyroid drugs for less than 3 months. There was RNA extracted from PBMCs, and the TCR library was made from it. The CDR3 consists of 12 residues. Germline CDR1 and CDR2: ENHRY and SYGVKD. Trimming pared 3 bases from V and 7 bases from J, leaving 4 bases between. This clonotype was seen repeatedly, ten times or more. These data also formed part of another study, on T cells in Graves' hyperthyroidism and ophthalmopathy.

Sequenced material: peripheral blood mononuclear cells (PBMCs), taken at new diagnosis, from a patient treated with antithyroid drugs. The receptor was derived from a woman in her 30s with Graves disease. V gene TRBV10-3 combines with J gene TRBJ1-6, with D uncertain. Here the CDR3 reads CAISDQNSPLHF. CDR3 DNA sequence: TGTGCCATCAGTGACCAGAATTCACCCCTCCACTTT.